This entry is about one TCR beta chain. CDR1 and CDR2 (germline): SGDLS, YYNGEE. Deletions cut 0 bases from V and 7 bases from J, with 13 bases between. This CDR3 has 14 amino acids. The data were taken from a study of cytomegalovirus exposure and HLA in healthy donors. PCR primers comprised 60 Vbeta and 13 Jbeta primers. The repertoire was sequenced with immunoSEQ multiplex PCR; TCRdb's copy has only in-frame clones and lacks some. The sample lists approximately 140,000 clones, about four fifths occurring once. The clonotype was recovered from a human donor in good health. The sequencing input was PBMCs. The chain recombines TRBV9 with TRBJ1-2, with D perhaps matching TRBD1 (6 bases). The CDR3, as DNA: TGTGCCAGCAGCGTAGCAGGGACACTCGGTGGCTACACCTTC. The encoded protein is CASSVAGTLGGYTF.